One sample yielded the 25 T cell receptor beta chains listed below, sequenced in a study of CD8+CD57+ T cells in acquired aplastic anemia (dated 2018 in TCRdb). The patients picked for sequencing were ones in whom flow cytometry had shown an expansion of CD8+CD57+ cells. TCRdb lists the instrument as Illumina HiSeq 2000. TCR beta VDJ combination and CDR3 sequence profiling used genomic DNA as the template. The public reads were reprocessed in TCRdb via fastp at Q25 and MiXCR, keeping in-frame beta chains. For every CDR3 protein sequence, its rows merge into one entry that carries the most common genes and DNA. The sample yields under 350,000 distinct CDR3 sequences; 56% were counted once. Under 1.5% of the sample is taken by the ten largest. Sequenced sample: sorted CD4+, CD8+, or CD8+CD57+ T cells (not recorded which) from PBMCs. The receptors were gathered from a human donor with aplastic anemia.

The chain employs TRBV10-3 and TRBJ2-3, with TRBD2 identical over 10 bases. CDR1 ENHRY and CDR2 SYGVKD come from the germline V gene. With 0 bases clipped from V and 6 bases from J, the junction kept 6 bases outside the gene matches. This CDR3 has 16 residues. CDR3 in amino acids: CAISESTSGKADTQYF. The CDR3, as DNA: TGTGCCATCAGTGAGTCCACTAGCGGGAAGGCTGATACGCAGTATTTT.

The CDR3 coding sequence is TGTGCCAGTAGTCTGGCCGGGACAGGGATTCAGCCCCAGCATTTT. As protein: CASSLAGTGIQPQHF. The V gene is TRBV19, the J gene TRBJ1-5, with 9 nucleotides matching TRBD1. The CDR3 consists of 15 residues. Trimming at V came to 5 bases and at J to 6 bases, leaving 8 bases not matched to a gene. The germline V gene has CDR1 LNHDA and CDR2 SQIVND (reference sequence).

Note on this clonotype: This may stem from a read error, because a much larger clone lies one nucleotide away. Because the CDR3 is missing its conserved closing phenylalanine or tryptophan, this is likely a read error. V usage is TRBV11-2 and J usage is TRBJ2-7; 7 bases match TRBD2. The CDR3 has 20 amino acids. Germline lookup yields CDR1 SGHAT and CDR2 FQNNGV. V gave up 2 bases and J gave up 1 base; unmatched junction bases: 20. CDR3 loop: CASSLLASRGRTSLSYEQYL. The CDR3 coding sequence is TGTGCCAGCAGCTTATTGGCTTCTCGCGGGAGAACCTCTCTATCCTACGAGCAGTACCTC.

The gene calls are TRBV7-9 and TRBJ2-3; no clear D. Trimming removed 2 bases at V and 6 bases at J, with 12 bases between. The CDR3 has 14 amino acids. The germline V gene encodes CDR1 SEHNR and CDR2 FQNEAQ (reference sequence). The CDR3 DNA sequence: TGTGCCAGCAGCTTAACATCTTTAGGCGATACGCAGTATTTT. It translates to CASSLTSLGDTQYF.

The V gene is TRBV5-1, the J gene TRBJ2-3, with D possibly called TRBD1 or TRBD2 (6 bases each). Germline assignment: CDR1 SGHRS and CDR2 YFSETQ. The CDR3 has 15 residues. V lost 1 base and J 4 bases, leaving 13 bases between the germline ends. CDR3: CASSLSQEGADTQYF. The CDR3 nucleotides read TGCGCCAGCAGCTTGTCACAGGAGGGGGCAGATACGCAGTATTTT.

The CDR3 here is CSVEGGSANEQYF. The DNA of the CDR3 is TGCAGCGTTGAAGGCGGCAGCGCCAACGAGCAGTACTTC. The chain combines TRBV29-1 with TRBJ2-7; D uncertain. CDR3 size: 13 residues. V was clipped by 1 base and J by 5 bases, with 12 bases between them. Germline CDR1 and CDR2: SQVTM and ANQGSEA.

This clonotype was observed many times. The chain carries TRBV7-9 and TRBJ2-5, with 9 bases identical to TRBD2. The J segment lost 5 bases and the V segment lost 3 bases, leaving 10 bases of the junction unmatched. Germline CDR1 is SEHNR and CDR2 is FQNEAQ (reference sequence). The CDR3 has 16 residues. In DNA, the CDR3 is TGTGCCAGCAGCTTTGATCTAGCGGGAAGAGGGGAGACCCAGTACTTC. Translation: CASSFDLAGRGETQYF.

The CDR3 DNA sequence: TGCAGTGCTAGACGGACTAGCGTTTACACAGATACGCAGTATTTT. The encoded protein is CSARRTSVYTDTQYF. The genes are TRBV20-1 and TRBJ2-3; 9 bases match TRBD2. The CDR3 sequence is 15 residues long. V was clipped by 2 bases and J by 2 bases; unmatched bases: 5. Per germline, CDR1 DFQATT and CDR2 SNEGSKA (reference sequence).

There are many counts of this clonotype. The chain combines TRBV4-1 with TRBJ1-2, with a tentative D call TRBD1 (5 bases). This CDR3 is built from 17 residues. Germline values: CDR1 MGHRA, CDR2 YSYEKL. Trimming took off 0 bases at V and 1 base at J, with 15 bases between the two ends. The CDR3 DNA reads as TGCGCCAGCAGCCAAGACGGCAGGGCAGGCAATAACTATGGCTACACCTTC. Translating gives CASSQDGRAGNNYGYTF.

At least ten counts were recorded for this clonotype. J is TRBJ1-1 and V is TRBV5-1; 11 nucleotides match TRBD1. Trimming at V came to 8 bases and at J to 2 bases, leaving 11 bases not matched to a gene. CDR1 is SGHRS and CDR2 is YFSETQ in the germline V gene. The CDR3 length is 16 residues. Here the CDR3 reads CASSPRDRGVNTEAFF. The DNA for the CDR3 is TGCGCCAGTTCTCCCCGGGACAGGGGGGTTAACACTGAAGCTTTCTTT.

The chain recombines TRBV11-3 with TRBJ2-3; possible D gene TRBD2, 5 bases. Trimming pared 8 bases from V and 8 bases from J, leaving 11 bases between. Germline-derived CDR1 and CDR2 are SGHNT and YENEEA. The CDR3 spans 11 residues. CDR3 nucleotides: TGTGCCAGCGGCCCGGGGAGTACGCAGTATTTT. Translation gives CASGPGSTQYF.

CDR3 DNA: TGCGCCAGCAGCCAAGGGGGACAGGGAGACAATGAGCAGTTCTTC. Amino acids: CASSQGGQGDNEQFF. The chain recombines TRBV5-1 with TRBJ2-1, with TRBD1 matching 9 bases. The CDR3 has 15 amino acids. Germline CDR1 reads SGHRS; CDR2 reads YFSETQ. J was trimmed by 5 bases and V by 4 bases; bases with no gene match: 7.

This clonotype was seen just once. An end of the junction does not agree with germline; a read error may underlie this. The V gene is TRBV7-9, the J gene TRBJ1-2; 8 bases map to TRBD1. The CDR3 runs 15 residues. Germline loops: CDR1 SEHNR, CDR2 FQNEAQ (reference sequence). The CDR3 spells CSSSPGQGRVDGYTF. CDR3 coding DNA: TGTTCCAGCAGCCCAGGACAGGGAAGGGTTGATGGCTACACCTTC.

V and J are TRBV5-1 and TRBJ2-1; D may be TRBD1 (7 bases). The germline gives CDR1 SGHRS, CDR2 YFSETQ. Trimming took 0 bases from V and 14 from J, leaving 18 bases between them. The CDR3 is 14 residues long. CDR3 DNA: TGCGCCAGCAGCTTGGCCCATAGCCAGGGGGAGGAGTTCTTC. This gives the protein CASSLAHSQGEEFF.

The V and J genes are TRBV9 and TRBJ2-3; no definite D call. The V and J ends lost 4 bases and 0 bases respectively, with 12 bases between them. CDR3 length: 15 residues. The V gene's germline CDR1 is SGDLS and CDR2 YYNGEE. In nucleotides, the CDR3 is TGTGCCAGCAGCCCCGGGCTCAGCAGCACAGATACGCAGTATTTT. The encoded protein is CASSPGLSSTDTQYF.

This clonotype was found many times. The V gene is TRBV15, the J gene TRBJ2-5; D possibly corresponds to TRBD1 (6 bases). Trimming took off 0 bases at V and 4 bases at J, with 9 bases between the two ends. Germline CDR1 reads LNHNV; CDR2 reads YYDKDF (reference sequence). CDR3 length equals 14 residues. As DNA, the CDR3 is TGTGCCACCAGCAGAGATTCAGGGGTAGAGACCCAGTACTTC. It translates to CATSRDSGVETQYF.

This clonotype was detected ten times or more. The gene calls are TRBV6-5 and TRBJ2-2; weak D call: TRBD1 (6 bases). This CDR3 has 16 residues. Germline-derived CDR1 and CDR2 are MNHEY and SVGAGI. V was cut by 2 bases and J by 5 bases, with 15 bases left in between. The CDR3 DNA reads as TGTGCCAGCAGTTACGGGTTCACAGGGATTACCGGGGAGCTGTTTTTT. This codes for CASSYGFTGITGELFF.

The V call is TRBV20-1, the J call TRBJ1-1; possible D gene TRBD1, 6 bases. CDR3 size: 14 residues. Trimming removed 1 base at V and 7 bases at J, with 16 bases between. From germline, CDR1 is DFQATT and CDR2 SNEGSKA (reference sequence). CDR3 residues: CSARVRGEQFEAFF. CDR3 nucleotides: TGCAGTGCTAGAGTCAGGGGTGAGCAGTTTGAAGCTTTCTTT.

In its sample, this clonotype was seen many times. The chain employs TRBV6-1 and TRBJ2-5, with D hard to call. V was shortened by 0 bases and J by 5 bases, with 7 bases between the two germline ends. Germline assignment: CDR1 MNHNS and CDR2 SASEGT. The CDR3 spans 13 residues. DNA of the CDR3: TGTGCCAGCAGTGAAGCGCTTCTTGAGACCCAGTACTTC. This codes for CASSEALLETQYF.

In its sample, this clonotype was seen many times. The chain links TRBV6-5 to TRBJ1-5, with TRBD1 matching over 7 bases. Unmatched junction bases numbered 9, after V lost 0 bases and J lost 1 base. In germline, CDR1 is MNHEY, CDR2 SVGAGI. This CDR3 contains 18 residues. CDR3 nucleotides: TGTGCCAGCAGTTACTCGGGGTCGCAGACAGGGAGCAATCAGCCCCAGCATTTT. Translated: CASSYSGSQTGSNQPQHF.

The chain has TRBV7-6 and TRBJ1-1, with TRBD1 as a possible D gene (5 bases). The CDR3 extends over 17 amino acids. Germline values: CDR1 SGHVS, CDR2 FNYEAQ. The V and J ends lost 3 bases and 2 bases respectively, with 19 bases between them. The chain's CDR3 is CASSFETSGAPNTEAFF. The CDR3 DNA sequence: TGTGCCAGCAGCTTCGAGACTAGCGGGGCCCCTAACACTGAAGCTTTCTTT. Filled out from reference TRBV7-6 and TRBJ1-1, the complete variable domain reads GAGVSQSPRYKVTKRGQDVALRCDPISGHVSLYWYRQALGQGPEFLTYFNYEAQQDKSGLPNDRFSAERPEGSISTLTIQRTEQRDSAMYRCASSFETSGAPNTEAFFGQGTRLTVV.

A single count supports this clonotype. V usage is TRBV5-6 and J usage is TRBJ1-5; D is undetermined. This CDR3 region has 15 residues. With 3 bases removed from V and 4 bases from J, the gap between germline ends came to 14 bases. The V gene's germline CDR1 is SGHDT and CDR2 YYEEEE. Written as DNA, the CDR3 is TGTGCCAGCAGCTCAACCCGACGGACGAATCAGCCCCAGCATTTT. Its translation is CASSSTRRTNQPQHF.

In this sample, this clonotype turned up a few times. The chain uses TRBV20-1 and TRBJ1-4; D gene unclear. Trimming stripped 0 bases from V and 6 bases from J, with 11 bases between. The CDR3 covers 14 residues. In germline, CDR1 is DFQATT, CDR2 SNEGSKA (reference sequence). The CDR3 DNA is TGCAGTGCTAGAGATGGTGTCTCGGATGAAAAACTGTTTTTT. This gives the protein CSARDGVSDEKLFF.

Points on this clonotype: Germline is not matched at one junction end, which may reflect a read error. The chain recombines TRBV5-1 with TRBJ2-1; D is uncertain. Germline CDR1 SGHRS, CDR2 YFSETQ. The CDR3 totals 13 residues. The CDR3 loop is CASSFGPPDEQFF. As DNA, the CDR3 is TGTGCCAGCAGCTTTGGCCCGCCCGATGAGCAGTTCTTC.

This rearrangement joins TRBV19 to TRBJ2-5, with 7 bases identical to TRBD2. J lost 5 bases, V lost 7 bases, and 4 bases had no gene match. CDR1 and CDR2 (germline): LNHDA, SQIVND (reference sequence). CDR3 length equals 12 residues. Here the CDR3 reads CASILGGETQYF. The CDR3 coding sequence is TGTGCCAGTATCCTGGGGGGGGAGACCCAGTACTTC.